These 11 T cell receptor beta chains were sequenced from one sample in a study of blood T cell repertoires in COVID-19. The assay was immunoSEQ multiplex PCR, and TCRdb's table has in-frame clones only and misses some. This table has 170,000 or so clones, approximately 86% appearing once. The sequenced sample consisted of peripheral blood. These receptors all come from a man in his 60s with COVID-19, enrolled during active disease.

This clone was observed a handful of times. The CDR3, as DNA: TGTGCCAGCAGCGCTGCCGGGACTAGCGATTCCTACGAGCAGTACTTC. This encodes CASSAAGTSDSYEQYF. This chain joins TRBV9 and TRBJ2-7; TRBD2 aligns across 10 bases. Germline trimming cut 3 bases from V and 1 base from J; bases unmatched to any gene: 7. CDR3 length equals 16 residues. CDR1 is SGDLS, CDR2 YYNGEE, per germline.

The genes are TRBV19 and TRBJ1-5; D unresolved. The V gene's germline CDR1 is LNHDA and CDR2 SQIVND (reference sequence). The CDR3 extends over 15 amino acids. V dropped 1 base and J dropped 2 bases, with 9 bases sitting between them. In DNA, the CDR3 is TGTGCCAGTAGTATAGGAGGGCAGGGCAATCAGCCCCAGCATTTT. Its translation: CASSIGGQGNQPQHF.

The rearrangement joins TRBV7-9 to TRBJ2-1, with 7 positions matching TRBD2. Germline V gene sequence: CDR1 SEHNR, CDR2 FQNEAQ (reference sequence). V shed 5 bases, J shed 2 bases, and the junction held 9 bases outside the gene matches. The CDR3 runs 16 residues. The CDR3 sequence is CASSPSGAMPYNEQFF. As DNA, the CDR3 is TGTGCCAGCAGCCCTAGCGGAGCGATGCCCTACAATGAGCAGTTCTTC.

This chain joins TRBV5-6 and TRBJ1-1, with TRBD1 matching over 12 bases. V trimming: 4 bases; J trimming: 4 bases; junction bases outside the gene matches: 8. CDR3 length equals 16 residues. Germline V gene sequence: CDR1 SGHDT, CDR2 YYEEEE. The CDR3 spells CASSAPGQGAGTEAFF. CDR3 in DNA: TGTGCCAGCAGCGCGCCGGGACAGGGGGCAGGCACTGAAGCTTTCTTT.

The chain links TRBV30 to TRBJ1-5, with D hard to call. The germline gives CDR1 GTSNPN, CDR2 SVGIG (reference sequence). The germline V and J ends were trimmed by 0 bases and 4 bases, with 7 bases remaining between them. The CDR3 spans 13 residues. CDR3 loop: CAWSVPGNQPQHF. The CDR3 region has the DNA TGTGCCTGGAGTGTACCGGGGAATCAGCCCCAGCATTTT.

The CDR3 DNA reads as TGCGCCAGCAGCTTGGCGCAGGGCCTCTATGGCTACACCTTC. Its translation is CASSLAQGLYGYTF. The chain couples TRBV5-1 to TRBJ1-2; a weak D match, TRBD1 (5 bases). The germline V gene has CDR1 SGHRS and CDR2 YFSETQ. The CDR3 has 14 residues. V was pared by 0 bases and J by 4 bases, with 10 bases between.

The chain uses TRBV7-2 and TRBJ1-1, with D tentatively TRBD1 (6 bases). This CDR3 has 14 residues. V lost 8 bases to trimming and J lost 1 base, with 14 bases between them. Germline V gene data show CDR1 as SGHTA and CDR2 as FQGNSA. CDR3 amino acids: CASSRQGTNTEAFF. CDR3 nucleotides: TGTGCCAGCTCACGCCAGGGGACGAACACTGAAGCTTTCTTT.

The chain couples TRBV6-5 to TRBJ2-3; 8 bases align to TRBD1. Trimming took 7 bases from V and 3 from J; bases not matched to a gene: 9. Per the germline V gene, CDR1 is MNHEY and CDR2 is SVGAGI. CDR3 length: 15 amino acids. CDR3 amino acids: CASTTGQGGTDTQYF. CDR3 in DNA: TGTGCCAGCACAACTGGACAGGGTGGAACAGATACGCAGTATTTT.

The rearrangement links TRBV5-5 to TRBJ1-1, with 10 nucleotides matching TRBD1. CDR1 and CDR2 from the germline V gene are SGHKS and YYEKEE (reference sequence). V gave up 2 bases and J gave up 7 bases; unmatched junction bases: 8. CDR3 size: 15 residues. The CDR3 loop reads CASSFRQGAGGEAFF. The CDR3 region has the DNA TGTGCCAGCAGCTTCCGACAGGGGGCTGGAGGTGAAGCTTTCTTT.

The V and J genes are TRBV11-3 and TRBJ1-3; possibly TRBD1 for D (6 bases). Per germline, CDR1 SGHNT and CDR2 YENEEA. Trimming cost V 6 bases and J 0 bases, with 18 bases left between them. This CDR3 has 17 amino acids. The CDR3 nucleotides read TGTGCCAGCAGTCCCCAGTCGGGGGGCACCTCTGGAAACACCATATATTTT. Its translation is CASSPQSGGTSGNTIYF. Using reference TRBV11-3 and TRBJ1-3 for the parts outside the CDR3, the full variable domain is EAGVVQSPRYKIIEKKQPVAFWCNPISGHNTLYWYLQNLGQGPELLIRYENEEAVDDSQLPKDRFSAERLKGVDSTLKIQPAELGDSAVYLCASSPQSGGTSGNTIYFGEGSWLTVV.

A few counts support this clone. The chain recombines TRBV7-8 with TRBJ1-2, with 10 nucleotides matching TRBD1. Germline V lookup: CDR1 SGHVS, CDR2 FQNEAQ. The CDR3 runs 17 residues. The J segment lost 6 bases and the V segment lost 0 bases, leaving 10 bases of the junction unmatched. The CDR3 coding sequence is TGTGCCAGCAGCTTAGCGCCCGACAGGGGGCGTATCGATGGCTACACCTTC. Residues: CASSLAPDRGRIDGYTF.